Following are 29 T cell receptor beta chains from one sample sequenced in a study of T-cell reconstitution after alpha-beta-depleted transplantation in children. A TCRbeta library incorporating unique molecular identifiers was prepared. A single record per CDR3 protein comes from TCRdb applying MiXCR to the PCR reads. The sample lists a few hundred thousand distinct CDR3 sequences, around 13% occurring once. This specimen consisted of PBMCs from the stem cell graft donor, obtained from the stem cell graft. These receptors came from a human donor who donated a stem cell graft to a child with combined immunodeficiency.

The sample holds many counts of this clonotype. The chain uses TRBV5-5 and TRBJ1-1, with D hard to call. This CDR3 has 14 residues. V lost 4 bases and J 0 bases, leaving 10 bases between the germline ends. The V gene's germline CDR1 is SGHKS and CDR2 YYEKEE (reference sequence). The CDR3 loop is CASSPVALNTEAFF. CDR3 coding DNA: TGTGCCAGCAGCCCGGTGGCGCTGAACACTGAAGCTTTCTTT.

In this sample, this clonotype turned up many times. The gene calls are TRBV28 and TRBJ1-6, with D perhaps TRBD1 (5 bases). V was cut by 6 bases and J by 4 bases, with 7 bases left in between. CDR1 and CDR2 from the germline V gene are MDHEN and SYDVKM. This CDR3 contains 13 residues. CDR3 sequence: CASRTAYNSPLHF. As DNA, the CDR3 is TGTGCCAGCAGGACAGCTTATAATTCACCCCTCCACTTT.

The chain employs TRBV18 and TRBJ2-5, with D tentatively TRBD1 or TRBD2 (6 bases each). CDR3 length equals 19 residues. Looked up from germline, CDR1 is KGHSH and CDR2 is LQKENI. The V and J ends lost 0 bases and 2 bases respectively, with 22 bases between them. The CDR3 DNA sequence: TGTGCCAGCTCACCACCGGGTGGTTTTACAGGAGGGGGTCAAGAGACCCAGTACTTC. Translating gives CASSPPGGFTGGGQETQYF.

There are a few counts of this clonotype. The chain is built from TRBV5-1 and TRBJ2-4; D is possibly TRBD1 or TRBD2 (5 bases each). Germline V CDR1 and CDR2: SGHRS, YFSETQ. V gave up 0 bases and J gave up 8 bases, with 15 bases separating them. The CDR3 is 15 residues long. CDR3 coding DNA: TGCGCCAGCAGCTTGGAGAGCATCGGGACGGACATTCAGTACTTC. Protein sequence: CASSLESIGTDIQYF.

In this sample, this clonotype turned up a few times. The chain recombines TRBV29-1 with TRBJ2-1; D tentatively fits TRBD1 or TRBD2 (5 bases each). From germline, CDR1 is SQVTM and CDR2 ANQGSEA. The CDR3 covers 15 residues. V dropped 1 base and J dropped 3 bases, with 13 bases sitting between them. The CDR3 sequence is CSVEGPGRIYNEQFF. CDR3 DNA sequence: TGCAGCGTTGAAGGGCCGGGACGGATCTACAATGAGCAGTTCTTC.

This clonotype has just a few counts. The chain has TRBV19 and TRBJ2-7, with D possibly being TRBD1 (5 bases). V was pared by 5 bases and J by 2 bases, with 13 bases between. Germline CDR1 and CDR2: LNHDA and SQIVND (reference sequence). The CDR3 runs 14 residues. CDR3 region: CASSSQGIAYEQYF. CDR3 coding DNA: TGTGCCAGTAGTTCCCAGGGCATCGCCTACGAGCAGTACTTC.

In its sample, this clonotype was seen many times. CDR3 residues: CASNHKPEIDRGYEQYF. CDR3 nucleotide sequence: TGTGCCAGCAACCACAAACCAGAAATAGACAGGGGCTACGAGCAGTACTTC. V is TRBV6-5 and J is TRBJ2-7; TRBD1 matches at 8 bases. The CDR3 covers 17 residues. V was pared by 7 bases and J by 3 bases, with 17 bases of the junction left unmatched. CDR1 MNHEY and CDR2 SVGAGI come from the germline V gene.

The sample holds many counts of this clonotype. The CDR3 region has the DNA TGTGCCAGCAGCTCTAGCGGGAGTTCCGGGGAGCTGTTTTTT. Translating gives CASSSSGSSGELFF. The chain couples TRBV9 to TRBJ2-2; the match to TRBD2 covers 10 bases. Germline V gene lookup returns CDR1 SGDLS and CDR2 YYNGEE. After removal of 4 bases from V and 6 bases from J, the junction contained 3 bases not matched to a gene. This CDR3 is 14 amino acids long.

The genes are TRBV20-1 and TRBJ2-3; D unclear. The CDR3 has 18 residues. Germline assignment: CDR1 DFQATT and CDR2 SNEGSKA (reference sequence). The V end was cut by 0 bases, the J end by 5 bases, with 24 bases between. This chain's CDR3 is CSARDGRRQNTMIDTQYF. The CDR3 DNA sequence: TGCAGTGCTAGAGATGGGCGACGTCAAAACACTATGATAGATACGCAGTATTTT.

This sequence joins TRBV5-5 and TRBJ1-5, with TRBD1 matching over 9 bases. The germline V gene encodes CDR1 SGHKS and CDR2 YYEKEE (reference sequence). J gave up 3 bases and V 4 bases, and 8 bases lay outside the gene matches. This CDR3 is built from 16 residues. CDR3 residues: CASSPYDRGNNQPQHF. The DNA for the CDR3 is TGTGCCAGCAGCCCCTATGACAGGGGGAACAATCAGCCCCAGCATTTT.

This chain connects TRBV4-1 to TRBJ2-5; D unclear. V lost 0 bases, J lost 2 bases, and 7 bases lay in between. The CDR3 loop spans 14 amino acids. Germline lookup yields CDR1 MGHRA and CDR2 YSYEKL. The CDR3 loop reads CASSQESLQETQYF. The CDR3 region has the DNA TGCGCCAGCAGCCAAGAATCTCTTCAAGAGACCCAGTACTTC.

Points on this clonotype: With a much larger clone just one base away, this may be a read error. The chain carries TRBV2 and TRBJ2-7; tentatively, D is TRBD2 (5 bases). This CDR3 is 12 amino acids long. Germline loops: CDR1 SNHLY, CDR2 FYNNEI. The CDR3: CTSSVGRYEQYF. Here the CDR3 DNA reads TGTACCAGCAGTGTGGGGAGATACGAGCAGTACTTC.

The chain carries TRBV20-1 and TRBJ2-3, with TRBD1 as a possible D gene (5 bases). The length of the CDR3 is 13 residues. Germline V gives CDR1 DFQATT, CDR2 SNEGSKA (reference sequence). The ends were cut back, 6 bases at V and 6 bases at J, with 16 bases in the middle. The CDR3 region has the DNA TGCAGTGCCATTCACAGGACGGAGGATACGCAGTATTTT. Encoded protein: CSAIHRTEDTQYF.

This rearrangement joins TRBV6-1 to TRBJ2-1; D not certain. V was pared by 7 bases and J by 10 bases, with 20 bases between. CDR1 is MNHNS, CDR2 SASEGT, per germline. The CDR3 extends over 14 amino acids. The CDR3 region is CASKSSTSAKEQFF. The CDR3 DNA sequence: TGTGCCAGCAAATCGTCGACCTCAGCAAAAGAGCAGTTCTTC.

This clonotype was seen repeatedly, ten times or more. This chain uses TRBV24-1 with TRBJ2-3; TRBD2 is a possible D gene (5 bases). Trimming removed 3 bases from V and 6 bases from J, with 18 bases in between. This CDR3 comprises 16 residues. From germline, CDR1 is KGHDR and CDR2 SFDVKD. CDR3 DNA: TGTGCCACCAGTGATGCAGCGACTACCGCTCTTGATACGCAGTATTTT. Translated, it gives CATSDAATTALDTQYF.

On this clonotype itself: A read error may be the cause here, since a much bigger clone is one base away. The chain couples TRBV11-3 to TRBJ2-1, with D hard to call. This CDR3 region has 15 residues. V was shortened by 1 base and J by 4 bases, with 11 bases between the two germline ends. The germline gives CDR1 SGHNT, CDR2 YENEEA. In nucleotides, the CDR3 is TGTGCCAGCAGCTTAGGCAGTCGGGTTTACAATGAGCAGTTCTTC. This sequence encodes CASSLGSRVYNEQFF.

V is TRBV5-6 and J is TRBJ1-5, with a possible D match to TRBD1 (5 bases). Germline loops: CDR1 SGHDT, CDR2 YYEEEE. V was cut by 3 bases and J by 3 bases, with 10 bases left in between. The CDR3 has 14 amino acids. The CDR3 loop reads CASSSGGDNQPQHF. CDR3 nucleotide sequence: TGTGCCAGCAGCTCGGGGGGGGACAATCAGCCCCAGCATTTT.

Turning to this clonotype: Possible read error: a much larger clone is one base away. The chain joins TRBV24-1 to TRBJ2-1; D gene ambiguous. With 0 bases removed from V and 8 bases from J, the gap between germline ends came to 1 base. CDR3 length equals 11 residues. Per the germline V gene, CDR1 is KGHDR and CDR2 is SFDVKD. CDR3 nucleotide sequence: TGTGCCACCAGTGATTTGCATGAGCAGTTCTTC. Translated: CATSDLHEQFF.

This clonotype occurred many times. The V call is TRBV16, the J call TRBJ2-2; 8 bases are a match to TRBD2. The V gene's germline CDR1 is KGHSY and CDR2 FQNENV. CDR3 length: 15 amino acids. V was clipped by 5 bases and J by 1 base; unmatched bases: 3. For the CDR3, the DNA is TGTGCCAGCAGCGCGGGACTAGGGAACACCGGGGAGCTGTTTTTT. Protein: CASSAGLGNTGELFF.

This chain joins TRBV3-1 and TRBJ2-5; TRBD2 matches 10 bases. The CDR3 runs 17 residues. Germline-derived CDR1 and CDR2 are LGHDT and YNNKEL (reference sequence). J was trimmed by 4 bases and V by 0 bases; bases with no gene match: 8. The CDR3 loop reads CASSQDSVAGGSETQYF. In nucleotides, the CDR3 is TGTGCCAGCAGCCAAGATTCGGTAGCGGGAGGTTCAGAGACCCAGTACTTC.

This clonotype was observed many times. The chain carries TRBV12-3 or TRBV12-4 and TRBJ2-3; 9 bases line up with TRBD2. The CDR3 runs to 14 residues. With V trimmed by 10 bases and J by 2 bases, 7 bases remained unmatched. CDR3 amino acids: CATNPGLATDTQYF. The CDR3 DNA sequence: TGTGCCACCAATCCGGGACTAGCCACAGATACGCAGTATTTT.

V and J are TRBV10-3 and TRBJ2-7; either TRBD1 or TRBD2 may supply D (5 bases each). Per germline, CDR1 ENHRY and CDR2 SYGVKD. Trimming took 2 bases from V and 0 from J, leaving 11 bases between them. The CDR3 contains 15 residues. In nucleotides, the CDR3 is TGTGCCATCAGTGAGGCGGCAGGGAGCTCCTACGAGCAGTACTTC. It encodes CAISEAAGSSYEQYF.

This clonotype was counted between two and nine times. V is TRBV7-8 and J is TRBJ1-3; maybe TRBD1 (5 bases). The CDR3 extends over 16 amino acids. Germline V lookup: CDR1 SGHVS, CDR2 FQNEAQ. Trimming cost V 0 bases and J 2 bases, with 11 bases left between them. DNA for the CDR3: TGTGCCAGCAGCTTAGCGTCCAGGGAGGCTGGAAACACCATATATTTT. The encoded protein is CASSLASREAGNTIYF.

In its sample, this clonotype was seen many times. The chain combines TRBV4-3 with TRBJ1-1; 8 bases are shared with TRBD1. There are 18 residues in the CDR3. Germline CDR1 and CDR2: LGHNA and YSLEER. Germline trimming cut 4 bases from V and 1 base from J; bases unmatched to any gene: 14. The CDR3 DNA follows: TGCGCCAGCAGCCCATCCCCTACCACCGGGACAGGGAACACTGAAGCTTTCTTT. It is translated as CASSPSPTTGTGNTEAFF.

CDR3 nucleotides: TGTGCCAGCAGTGGGGGGCTTTTATTCTACGAGCAGTACTTC. This translates into CASSGGLLFYEQYF. The chain couples TRBV2 to TRBJ2-7; weak D call: TRBD1 (6 bases). This CDR3 has 14 amino acids. Germline CDR1 and CDR2: SNHLY and FYNNEI. Trimming cost V 4 bases and J 3 bases, with 13 bases left between them.

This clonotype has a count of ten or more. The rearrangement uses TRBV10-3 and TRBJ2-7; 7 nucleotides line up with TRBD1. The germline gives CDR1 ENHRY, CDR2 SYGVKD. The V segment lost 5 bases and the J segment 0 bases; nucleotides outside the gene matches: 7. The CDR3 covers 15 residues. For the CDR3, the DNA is TGTGCCATCAGTCTCGACAGGGCAACCTCCTACGAGCAGTACTTC. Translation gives CAISLDRATSYEQYF.

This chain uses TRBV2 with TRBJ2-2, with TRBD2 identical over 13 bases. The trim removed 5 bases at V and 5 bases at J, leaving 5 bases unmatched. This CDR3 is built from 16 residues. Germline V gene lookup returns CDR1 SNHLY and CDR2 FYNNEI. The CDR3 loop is CASSRTGLAGTGELFF. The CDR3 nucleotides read TGTGCCAGCAGTAGGACGGGACTAGCGGGGACCGGGGAGCTGTTTTTT.

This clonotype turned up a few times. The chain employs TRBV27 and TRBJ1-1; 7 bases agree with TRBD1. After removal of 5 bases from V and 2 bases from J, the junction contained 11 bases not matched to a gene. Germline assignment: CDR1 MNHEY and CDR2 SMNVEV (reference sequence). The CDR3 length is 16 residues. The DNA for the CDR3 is TGTGCCAGCAGTCCATTCTTCGACAGGGTCAACACTGAAGCTTTCTTT. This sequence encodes CASSPFFDRVNTEAFF.

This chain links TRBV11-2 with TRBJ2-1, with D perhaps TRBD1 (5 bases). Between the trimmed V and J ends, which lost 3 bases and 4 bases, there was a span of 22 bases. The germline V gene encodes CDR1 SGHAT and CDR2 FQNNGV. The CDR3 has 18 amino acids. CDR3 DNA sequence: TGTGCCAGCAGCTTTGGTTTTCTTGAGACAGAACTTTACAATGAGCAGTTCTTC. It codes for CASSFGFLETELYNEQFF.